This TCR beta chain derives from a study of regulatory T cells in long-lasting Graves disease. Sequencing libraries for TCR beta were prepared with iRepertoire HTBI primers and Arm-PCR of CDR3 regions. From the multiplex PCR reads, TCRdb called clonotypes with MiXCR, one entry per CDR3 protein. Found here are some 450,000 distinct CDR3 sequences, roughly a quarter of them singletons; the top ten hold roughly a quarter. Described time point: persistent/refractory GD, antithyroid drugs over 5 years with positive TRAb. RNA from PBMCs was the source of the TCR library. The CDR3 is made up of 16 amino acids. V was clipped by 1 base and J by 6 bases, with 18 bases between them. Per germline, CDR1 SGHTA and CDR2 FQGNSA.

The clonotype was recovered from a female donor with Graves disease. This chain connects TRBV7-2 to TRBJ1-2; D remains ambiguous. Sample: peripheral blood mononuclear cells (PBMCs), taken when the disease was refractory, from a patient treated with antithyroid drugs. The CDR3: CASSLVGVTDLNGYTF. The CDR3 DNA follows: TGTGCCAGCAGCTTAGTTGGCGTAACGGACCTTAATGGCTACACCTTC.